The T cell receptor beta chain described here comes from a study of blood T cell repertoires in COVID-19. This CDR3 comprises 13 residues. Germline V lookup: CDR1 MDHEN, CDR2 SYDVKM. The V end was cut by 5 bases, the J end by 3 bases, with 8 bases between. Authors' data handling: Quantification of nucleated cells was approximated via reference gene primer amplification. Using immunoSEQ multiplex PCR, the repertoire was profiled, and TCRdb retains in-frame clones only, with some absent. The DNA gave D and trimming, while V, J and clone size come from that table. The sample includes 350,000 or so clones, 88% of them seen just once. Across over 20 US areas, participants ranged in age from 18 to 89 years. In assigning cohorts, the study relied on participant-reported clinical history.

Input material: PBMCs or T cells enriched from blood (not recorded which). The clonotype was recovered from a woman aged 25-40 years who had been exposed to COVID-19. The genes are TRBV28 and TRBJ1-5, with a possible D match to TRBD1 (6 bases). For the CDR3, the DNA is TGTGCCAGCAGTCAGGGGTTCAATCAGCCCCAGCATTTT. It codes for CASSQGFNQPQHF.